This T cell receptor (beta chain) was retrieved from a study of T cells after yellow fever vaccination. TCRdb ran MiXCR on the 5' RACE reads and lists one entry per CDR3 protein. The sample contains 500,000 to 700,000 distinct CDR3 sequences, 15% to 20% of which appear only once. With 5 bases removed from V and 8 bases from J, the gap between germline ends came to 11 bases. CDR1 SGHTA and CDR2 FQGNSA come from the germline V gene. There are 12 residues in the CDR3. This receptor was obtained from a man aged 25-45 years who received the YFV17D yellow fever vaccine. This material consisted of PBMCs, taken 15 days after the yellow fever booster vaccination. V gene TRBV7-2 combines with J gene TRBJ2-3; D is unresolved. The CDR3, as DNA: TGTGCCAGCAGCCCGGAAACCGGTACGCAGTATTTT. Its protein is CASSPETGTQYF.